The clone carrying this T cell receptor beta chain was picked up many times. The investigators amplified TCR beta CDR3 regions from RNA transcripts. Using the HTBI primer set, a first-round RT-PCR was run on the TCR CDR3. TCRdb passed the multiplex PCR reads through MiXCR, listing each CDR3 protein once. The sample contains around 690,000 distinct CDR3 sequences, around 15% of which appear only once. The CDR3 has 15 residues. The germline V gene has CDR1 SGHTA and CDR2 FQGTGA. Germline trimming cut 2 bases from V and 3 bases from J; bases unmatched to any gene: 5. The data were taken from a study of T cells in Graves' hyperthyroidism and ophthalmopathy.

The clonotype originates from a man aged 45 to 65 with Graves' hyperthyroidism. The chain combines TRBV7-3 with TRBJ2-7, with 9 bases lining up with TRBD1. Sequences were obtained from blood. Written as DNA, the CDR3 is TGTGCCAGCAGCTTAGAGGGGGGACAGGGCTACGAGCAGTACTTC. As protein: CASSLEGGQGYEQYF.